The clone carrying this TCR beta chain was found once. This entry belongs to a study of blood T cell repertoires in COVID-19. About the study: Material from acute and convalescent COVID-19 was sourced from the United States, Italy and Spain. From T cells, B-cell-depleted T cells, or PBMCs came the material, which was cDNA or gDNA.

How the authors handled the data: It was from reference gene primer amplification that nucleated cell counts were estimated. Here immunoSEQ multiplex PCR was the method, and the copy in TCRdb shows in-frame clones only, minus some. Clone size and V and J calls were adopted from that table, with D and trimming inferred from the DNA. The sample includes 130,000 to 150,000 clones, under 90% seen only once; the top ten take roughly 9%. The ends lost 5 bases at V and 6 bases at J; junction bases unmatched: 6. The length of the CDR3 is 13 residues. Germline V gives CDR1 KGHSH, CDR2 LQKENI. This TCR was recovered from a woman aged 80 or over in a cohort sampled during active or convalescent COVID-19. The sequencing sample was made of peripheral blood. The chain links TRBV18 to TRBJ1-1; TRBD1 matches at 7 bases. The CDR3 region has the DNA TGTGCCAGCTCAGGAGGGACAGCGGCTGAAGCTTTCTTT. Translating gives CASSGGTAAEAFF.